This T cell receptor (beta chain) was recorded in a study of CD8+ T cells in alopecia areata. RNA was extracted and reverse transcribed into cDNA as the sequencing template. The method was immunoSEQ multiplex PCR; TCRdb's version includes in-frame clones alone and lacks a portion of them. The sample contains about 150,000 clones, about 51% of which appear only once. Study-wide points: Higher clonality was seen in lesional scalp than in normal scalp, especially in alopecia totalis/universalis.

For this clone: Its antigen remains unknown.

This sequence originates from a human donor with alopecia areata. Sample: CD8+ T cells sorted from blood, taken at week 0.

CDR3 nucleotide sequence: TGCAGCGTTGAAGATCTGAACCTTGGGAAGGAGCAGTACTTC. Amino acid sequence: CSVEDLNLGKEQYF. V and J are TRBV29-1 and TRBJ2-7; D remains unclear. This CDR3 has 14 amino acids. V was clipped by 0 bases and J by 7 bases, with 16 bases between them. Germline loops: CDR1 SQVTM, CDR2 ANQGSEA.